The 32 T cell receptor beta chains below were found in one sample sequenced in a study of post-analysis software for immune sequencing data. Study-wide results and caveats: Patients had higher frequencies than controls of a handful of TRBV segments, including TRBV5-6, TRBV5-1 and TRBV20-1.

Antigens of these TCRs are unknown. Unique molecular identifiers were carried by the TCR beta cDNA libraries. TCRdb ran MiXCR on the PCR reads and lists one entry per CDR3 protein. The sample has more than 350,000 distinct CDR3 sequences; approximately 38% are singletons. Sequenced input: blood. The receptors were sampled from a girl aged 2 to 10 with multiple sclerosis.

This chain joins TRBV6-2 or TRBV6-3 and TRBJ1-1, with 8 positions matching TRBD1. The CDR3 runs 14 residues. Germline-derived CDR1 and CDR2 are MNHEY and SVGEGT. Losses at the gene ends were 6 bases for V and 4 bases for J; bases not matched to a gene: 7. In DNA, the CDR3 is TGTGCCAGCAGATGGACAGGGCTTCTCACTGAAGCTTTCTTT. This translates into CASRWTGLLTEAFF.

V is TRBV20-1 and J is TRBJ2-3; D is unresolved. Trimming took 3 bases from V and 4 from J, leaving 5 bases between them. CDR3 length equals 11 residues. Germline loops: CDR1 DFQATT, CDR2 SNEGSKA (reference sequence). The CDR3, as DNA: TGCAGTGCTAGGAGCCCAGATACGCAGTATTTT. It translates to CSARSPDTQYF.

This rearrangement joins TRBV7-9 to TRBJ2-5; 7 nucleotides agree with TRBD2. The length of the CDR3 is 12 residues. The germline V gene encodes CDR1 SEHNR and CDR2 FQNEAQ (reference sequence). V shed 4 bases, J shed 5 bases, and the junction held 1 base outside the gene matches. The CDR3 sequence: CASSWEGETQYF. DNA for the CDR3: TGTGCCAGCAGCTGGGAGGGGGAGACCCAGTACTTC.

The gene calls are TRBV27 and TRBJ2-1; TRBD2 agrees at 7 bases. The length of the CDR3 is 18 residues. Germline CDR1 is MNHEY and CDR2 is SMNVEV (reference sequence). J was trimmed by 1 base and V by 5 bases; bases with no gene match: 14. The CDR3 DNA reads as TGTGCCAGCAGTCCGATCACCATACTAGCGTCATCCTACAATGAGCAGTTCTTC. Its translation is CASSPITILASSYNEQFF.

The chain combines TRBV5-4 with TRBJ2-1; D gene unclear. V dropped 2 bases and J dropped 3 bases, with 9 bases sitting between them. CDR1 is SGHNT, CDR2 YYREEE, per germline (reference sequence). This CDR3 has 14 residues. DNA for the CDR3: TGTGCCAGCAGCTTAACACAGCGCTACAATGAGCAGTTCTTC. As protein: CASSLTQRYNEQFF.

This clonotype was found a few times. The rearrangement joins TRBV7-9 to TRBJ1-2; D gene unclear. Germline CDR1 and CDR2: SEHNR and FQNEAQ (reference sequence). Trimming took off 3 bases at V and 2 bases at J, with 10 bases between the two ends. CDR3 length equals 14 residues. The chain's CDR3 is CASSFWAENYGYTF. The CDR3 DNA reads as TGTGCCAGCAGCTTTTGGGCGGAAAACTATGGCTACACCTTC. Complete variable domain (other parts from reference TRBV7-9 and TRBJ1-2): DTGVSQNPRHKITKRGQNVTFRCDPISEHNRLYWYRQTLGQGPEFLTYFQNEAQLEKSRLLSDRFSAERPKGSFSTLEIQRTEQGDSAMYLCASSFWAENYGYTFGSGTRLTVV.

The genes are TRBV28 and TRBJ2-5; TRBD1 might be the D (6 bases). This CDR3 region has 14 residues. V gave up 6 bases and J gave up 4 bases, with 15 bases separating them. CDR1 and CDR2 from the germline V gene are MDHEN and SYDVKM. CDR3 protein: CASSLTGILETQYF. DNA for the CDR3: TGTGCCAGCAGCCTGACAGGTATCCTAGAGACCCAGTACTTC.

A few counts support this clonotype. The V gene is TRBV6-6, the J gene TRBJ2-1; D remains ambiguous. The germline gives CDR1 MNHNY, CDR2 SVGAGI (reference sequence). Trimming pared 2 bases from V and 5 bases from J, leaving 10 bases between. CDR3 length: 14 residues. CDR3 nucleotides: TGTGCCAGCAGTTACGGGGTAGCCAACAATGAGCAGTTCTTC. Encoded protein: CASSYGVANNEQFF.

This chain uses TRBV18 with TRBJ2-7, with a tentative D call TRBD2 (5 bases). Trimming removed 6 bases at V and 0 bases at J, with 12 bases between. CDR1 is KGHSH and CDR2 is LQKENI in the germline V gene. The CDR3 runs to 14 residues. The CDR3 bases are TGTGCCAGCTCCTCTAGCAGCCGCTCCTACGAGCAGTACTTC. Its translation: CASSSSSRSYEQYF.

The table lists this clonotype with a count of one. The chain has TRBV6-5 and TRBJ1-5; D ambiguous. Germline V gives CDR1 MNHEY, CDR2 SVGAGI. V was clipped by 6 bases and J by 4 bases, with 10 bases between them. There are 13 residues in the CDR3. The CDR3 region has the DNA TGTGCCAGCAGGGGTTTCGAGAATCAGCCCCAGCATTTT. It is translated as CASRGFENQPQHF.

This clonotype was seen only a few times. The chain combines TRBV4-1 with TRBJ2-1, with TRBD1 as a possible D gene (6 bases). The length of the CDR3 is 15 residues. V was pared by 2 bases and J by 4 bases, with 12 bases between. Germline-derived CDR1 and CDR2 are MGHRA and YSYEKL. The CDR3 region is CASSQMGQGYNEQFF. CDR3 DNA sequence: TGCGCCAGCAGCCAAATGGGGCAGGGGTACAATGAGCAGTTCTTC.

The chain recombines TRBV12-3 or TRBV12-4 with TRBJ1-1, with 7 bases fitting TRBD1. Trimming took 5 bases from V and 5 from J; bases not matched to a gene: 14. The CDR3 totals 16 residues. CDR3: CASSPRQGRTTTEAFF. The CDR3 DNA is TGTGCCAGCAGTCCCCGACAGGGACGAACTACTACTGAAGCTTTCTTT.

This clonotype was counted only a few times. J is TRBJ2-6 and V is TRBV29-1, with a weak D call TRBD2 (5 bases). This CDR3 has 14 amino acids. Trimming stripped 4 bases from V and 4 bases from J, with 11 bases between. The germline CDR1 and CDR2 sequences are SQVTM and ANQGSEA. This CDR3 reads CSVGGERGANVLTF. CDR3 coding DNA: TGCAGCGTTGGGGGAGAGCGCGGGGCCAACGTCCTGACTTTC.

For this clonotype: At one of its ends the junction is not consistent with the germline gene, which may arise from a read error. V is TRBV7-7 and J is TRBJ2-5; either TRBD1 or TRBD2 may supply D (5 bases each). This CDR3 spans 13 amino acids. The germline V gene has CDR1 SSHAT and CDR2 FNYEAQ (reference sequence). CDR3 DNA: TGTGCTAGCAGCTTCGGGACCTCAAGGACCCAGTACTTC. This gives the protein CASSFGTSRTQYF.

This clonotype was observed many times. V usage is TRBV6-2 or TRBV6-3 and J usage is TRBJ2-1; TRBD2 agrees at 7 bases. The CDR3 has 14 amino acids. Germline CDR1 is MNHEY and CDR2 is SVGEGT. V dropped 4 bases and J dropped 8; count of bases not matched to a gene: 8. The CDR3 coding sequence is TGTGCCAGCAGTTTTCCGGGAGGCAGATATGAGCAGTTCTTC. Amino acid sequence: CASSFPGGRYEQFF.

The chain uses TRBV6-5 and TRBJ2-7, with D perhaps matching TRBD2 (6 bases). Germline V gives CDR1 MNHEY, CDR2 SVGAGI. The CDR3 loop spans 14 amino acids. Trimming shortened V by 2 bases and J by 0 bases, and 8 bases separated the two germline ends. The CDR3, as DNA: TGTGCCAGCAGTTACAGGGACTTCTCCTACGAGCAGTACTTC. It specifies CASSYRDFSYEQYF.

This clonotype was seen a handful of times. The chain uses TRBV7-8 and TRBJ2-7; TRBD2 is a possible D gene (6 bases). Germline V gene lookup returns CDR1 SGHVS and CDR2 FQNEAQ. Deletions cut 1 base from V and 1 base from J, with 14 bases between. This CDR3 spans 16 amino acids. The CDR3 coding sequence is TGTGCCAGCAGCTTAGTTTACGGGAGAAGGTCCTACGAGCAGTACTTC. It codes for CASSLVYGRRSYEQYF.

V gene TRBV20-1 combines with J gene TRBJ2-5; 10 bases agree with TRBD2. The V gene's germline CDR1 is DFQATT and CDR2 SNEGSKA (reference sequence). V dropped 0 bases and J dropped 4; count of bases not matched to a gene: 14. This CDR3 has 18 residues. CDR3 sequence reads: CSAREPEREREGRETQYF. The CDR3 coding sequence is TGCAGTGCTAGAGAGCCCGAACGGGAGCGGGAGGGCCGAGAGACCCAGTACTTC.

Note on this clonotype: One end of the junction does not line up with germline, which may come from a read error. V usage is TRBV7-8 and J usage is TRBJ1-4; D gene ambiguous. This CDR3 has 17 residues. Germline V CDR1 and CDR2: SGHVS, FQNEAQ. The CDR3 sequence: CASSLAVGARHNEKRFF. The CDR3 DNA is TGTGCCAGCAGCTTAGCGGTGGGCGCTAGGCATAATGAAAAACGGTTTTTT.

J is TRBJ2-2 and V is TRBV5-1; weak D call: TRBD2 (5 bases). Trimming pared 2 bases from V and 6 bases from J, leaving 14 bases between. Germline lookup yields CDR1 SGHRS and CDR2 YFSETQ. The CDR3 runs to 15 residues. This CDR3 is CASSLPLGVPGELFF. CDR3 bases: TGCGCCAGCAGCTTACCCCTCGGGGTTCCCGGGGAGCTGTTTTTT.

Only a few counts were recorded for this clonotype. This chain joins TRBV6-2 or TRBV6-3 and TRBJ2-1, with 7 bases matching TRBD1. V trimming: 5 bases; J trimming: 6 bases; junction bases outside the gene matches: 7. The CDR3 consists of 14 residues. The germline gives CDR1 MNHEY, CDR2 SVGEGT. The CDR3 here is CASSLLGQINEQFF. The CDR3 DNA reads TGTGCCAGCAGTCTACTGGGACAGATCAATGAGCAGTTCTTC.

This sequence joins TRBV15 and TRBJ2-3, with no clear D. The V gene lost 6 bases and the J gene lost 4 bases, with 8 bases spanning the gap. This CDR3 is 12 amino acids long. Germline V lookup: CDR1 LNHNV, CDR2 YYDKDF (reference sequence). The CDR3 bases are TGTGCCACCAGGTCTGTTGCAGATACGCAGTATTTT. This gives the protein CATRSVADTQYF.

This clonotype has more than one count but fewer than ten. The chain combines TRBV10-3 with TRBJ2-7; D is ambiguous. V lost 5 bases, J lost 2 bases, and 7 bases lay in between. This CDR3 region has 12 residues. Germline lookup yields CDR1 ENHRY and CDR2 SYGVKD. The CDR3 sequence: CAISSVTYEQYF. DNA of the CDR3: TGTGCCATCAGTTCCGTAACCTACGAGCAGTACTTC.

This clonotype was seen a few times. The CDR3 DNA is TGTGCCAGCAGTTCCACCTACCGCCTAGCGGGGGAGTACAATGAGCAGTTCTTC. This encodes CASSSTYRLAGEYNEQFF. This chain connects TRBV12-3 or TRBV12-4 to TRBJ2-1, with 10 bases lining up with TRBD2. V was pared by 4 bases and J by 4 bases, with 13 bases of the junction left unmatched. The CDR3 is 18 residues long.

This clonotype came up many times. CDR3 sequence reads: CASSFRGTGVDGYTF. Written as DNA, the CDR3 is TGTGCCAGCAGCTTTCGCGGGACGGGGGTTGATGGCTACACCTTC. The chain links TRBV7-3 to TRBJ1-2, with D perhaps TRBD1 (5 bases). CDR3 length equals 15 residues. CDR1 and CDR2 from the germline V gene are SGHTA and FQGTGA. V was trimmed by 3 bases and J by 6 bases, leaving 17 bases between them.

This clonotype was recorded only once. The rearrangement uses TRBV6-6 and TRBJ2-7, with TRBD1 matching over 9 bases. The J segment lost 0 bases and the V segment lost 5 bases, leaving 5 bases of the junction unmatched. Per germline, CDR1 MNHNY and CDR2 SVGAGI (reference sequence). The CDR3 has 15 residues. This CDR3 is CASSTTGGPSYEQYF. CDR3 DNA sequence: TGTGCCAGCAGTACAACAGGGGGCCCCTCCTACGAGCAGTACTTC.

The gene calls are TRBV12-3 or TRBV12-4 and TRBJ2-7, with TRBD2 as a possible D gene (8 bases). Trimming removed 3 bases from V and 0 bases from J, with 21 bases in between. This CDR3 contains 18 residues. CDR3 bases: TGTGCCAGCAGTTTTTTCAGGGGGAGAAGCGGGAGCTCCTACGAGCAGTACTTC. As protein: CASSFFRGRSGSSYEQYF.

The J gene is TRBJ2-7, the V gene TRBV5-1, with no clear D. In germline, CDR1 is SGHRS, CDR2 YFSETQ. Trimming stripped 4 bases from V and 3 bases from J, with 11 bases between. The CDR3 sequence is 13 residues long. CDR3 sequence (DNA): TGCGCCAGCAGCCGTGGTACGCGCTACGAGCAGTACTTC. This encodes CASSRGTRYEQYF.

This chain uses TRBV7-6 with TRBJ2-7, with 10 bases lining up with TRBD2. In germline, CDR1 is SGHVS, CDR2 FNYEAQ. The CDR3 has 16 residues. V was pared by 1 base and J by 5 bases, with 8 bases of the junction left unmatched. The CDR3 sequence is CASSLVGAGGPHEQYF. In nucleotides, the CDR3 is TGTGCCAGCAGCTTAGTAGGAGCGGGAGGGCCTCACGAGCAGTACTTC.

The rearrangement joins TRBV27 to TRBJ2-1; either TRBD1 or TRBD2 may supply D (5 bases each). The CDR3 runs 13 residues. Germline CDR1 MNHEY, CDR2 SMNVEV (reference sequence). Trimming took off 2 bases at V and 7 bases at J, with 9 bases between the two ends. This CDR3 is CASSLEGPNEQFF. The DNA for the CDR3 is TGTGCCAGCAGTTTAGAGGGGCCGAATGAGCAGTTCTTC.

The rearrangement joins TRBV11-2 to TRBJ1-2, with D possibly TRBD1 on 6 matching bases. Germline loops: CDR1 SGHAT, CDR2 FQNNGV. Trimming left V 10 bases short and J 2 bases short, with 23 bases between. This CDR3 contains 16 residues. The CDR3 bases are TGTGCCACCCACCCCTCCGGGGCAGGGGCGAACTATGGCTACACCTTC. Translating it yields CATHPSGAGANYGYTF.

This clonotype was seen only a few times. J is TRBJ2-7 and V is TRBV6-5, with TRBD1 matching 7 bases. The CDR3 has 15 amino acids. Per germline, CDR1 MNHEY and CDR2 SVGAGI. The junction had 4 bases not matched to a gene; V was cut back by 2 bases and J by 0 bases. The chain's CDR3 is CASSYVAGGSYEQYF. DNA of the CDR3: TGTGCCAGCAGTTACGTCGCAGGGGGCTCCTACGAGCAGTACTTC.